The rows below give T cell receptor beta chains drawn from one sample of a study of monozygotic twins with inflammatory bowel disease. Following a re-call of the 5' RACE reads, TCRdb has one entry per CDR3 protein and lacks DNA. Its clone listing holds about 200,000 distinct CDR3 sequences. Source material: blood. The receptor source for this set is a human donor with ulcerative colitis or Crohn's disease, or a healthy co-twin of an affected twin (not recorded which). Each CDR3 is given with its conserved first and last residue.

TRBJ2-1 | TRBV5-1 | CASSGGGEYNEQFF
TRBJ1-2 | TRBV19 | CASSIGSGSGNYGYTF
TRBJ2-7 | TRBV7-9 | CASSFQPSYEQYF
TRBJ2-1 | TRBV5-1 | CATAGGPLNEQFF
TRBJ2-2 | TRBV28 | CASCILPGELFF
TRBJ2-2 | TRBV10-3 | CAISEGQANTGELFF
TRBJ1-4 | TRBV18 | CASSRINEKLFF
TRBJ1-5 | TRBV20-1 | CSARGQNQPQHF
TRBJ1-1 | TRBV12-5 | CASGPRQESNTEAFF
TRBJ1-2 | TRBV6-5 | CASSYWVGANYGYTF
TRBJ2-3 | TRBV2 | CASKEEAGSDTQYF
TRBJ2-3 | TRBV6-5 | CASSSSGEVTDTQYF
TRBJ1-1 | TRBV7-9 | CASILGQGNTEAFF
TRBJ2-1 | TRBV18 | CASSPSGGALNEQFF
TRBJ1-1 | TRBV5-6 | CASSPWGGALNTEAFF
TRBJ1-1 | TRBV25-1 | CASSEYRTEAFF
TRBJ2-1 | TRBV5-1 | CASSLVVGQEQFF
TRBJ2-1 | TRBV5-8 | CASSLDAGEQFF
TRBJ2-7 | TRBV25-1 | CASRGDRAYEQYF
TRBJ1-2 | TRBV28 | CASSPRVGYGYTF
TRBJ2-7 | TRBV6-2/TRBV6-3 | CASSYGGLAGYEQYF
TRBJ2-7 | TRBV29-1 | CSVSGSSYEQYF
TRBJ1-1 | TRBV7-6 | CASSSVEGNTEAFF
TRBJ2-7 | TRBV2 | CASSVSGGKDEQYF
TRBJ2-7 | TRBV7-9 | CASSQSYSSYEQYF
TRBJ1-2 | TRBV7-8 | CASSLGRIGGGYTF
TRBJ1-1 | TRBV6-1 | CASSAPGRANTEAFF
TRBJ2-3 | TRBV4-2 | CASSQGSRTDTQYF
TRBJ2-7 | TRBV5-4 | CASSKTSGGPPEQYF
TRBJ2-1 | TRBV19 | CASSVRVIPANEQFF
TRBJ2-5 | TRBV3-1 | CASSQVTTETQYF
TRBJ1-1 | TRBV5-6 | CASSLVPVTNTEAFF
TRBJ2-1 | TRBV5-1 | CASSLFRLAGENEQFF
TRBJ2-7 | TRBV6-1 | CASSDPRTGLYEQYF
TRBJ2-5 | TRBV7-2 | CASSLVRTYGETQYF
TRBJ2-2 | TRBV13 | CASSYGQGATRRNTGELFF
TRBJ1-5 | TRBV28 | CASSLTADSNQPQHF
TRBJ2-1 | TRBV4-3 | CASSQEGQAYNEQFF
TRBJ2-1 | TRBV4-2 | CASSNSGTSYNEQFF
TRBJ2-7 | TRBV6-2/TRBV6-3 | CASSPGPLAGPVPGVGGEQYF